This T cell receptor (beta chain) is drawn from a study of blood T cell repertoires in COVID-19. Study as a whole: From the United States, Italy and Spain came samples of acute and convalescent COVID-19. PBMCs, B-cell-depleted T cells, or T cells were the source of the cDNA or gDNA that made up the material.

The V end was cut by 1 base, the J end by 8 bases, with 14 bases between. This CDR3 comprises 14 residues. The germline V gene has CDR1 LGHDT and CDR2 YNNKEL (reference sequence). Original handling: It was from reference gene primer amplification that nucleated cell counts were estimated. This table comes from immunoSEQ multiplex PCR, and its TCRdb copy is limited to in-frame clones, with some not included. V and J calls and clone size are as listed in that table; D and trimming were resolved from the DNA. The sample holds nearly 30,000 clones, around nine tenths seen once. The chain employs TRBV3-1 (or the pseudogene TRBV3-2) and TRBJ1-2; D remains unclear. Input material: peripheral blood. The TCR was taken from a man aged 70 or older with active or convalescent COVID-19. The CDR3 reads CASSQGPSGGGYTF. In DNA form, the CDR3 reads TGTGCCAGCAGCCAAGGACCTTCGGGAGGCGGCTACACCTTC.